This T cell receptor (beta chain) came from a study of CD4+ T cells in melanoma. Whole-study findings and limits: A reported correlation linked neoantigen-specific CD4+ T cells to CD8+, macrophage and B cell function. In melanoma, neoantigen-specific CD4+ T cells reportedly differed in differentiation state.

V was clipped by 4 bases and J by 0 bases, with 12 bases between them. CDR1 and CDR2 from the germline V gene are WSHSY and SAAADI. This CDR3 spans 15 amino acids. This clone has only a few counts. The antigen is unknown. Sequenced by immunoSEQ multiplex PCR; TCRdb stores in-frame clones only, minus some. The data hold roughly 6,900 clones, with more than 50% observed a single time. The origin of this receptor is a human donor with melanoma. Sequencing was carried out using cells from a culture (not recorded whether cultured in vitro). V gene TRBV10-2 combines with J gene TRBJ1-1; D unclear. The CDR3 DNA follows: TGCGCCAGCAGTGTCGGCAGATTGTTGAACACTGAAGCTTTCTTT. It is translated as CASSVGRLLNTEAFF.